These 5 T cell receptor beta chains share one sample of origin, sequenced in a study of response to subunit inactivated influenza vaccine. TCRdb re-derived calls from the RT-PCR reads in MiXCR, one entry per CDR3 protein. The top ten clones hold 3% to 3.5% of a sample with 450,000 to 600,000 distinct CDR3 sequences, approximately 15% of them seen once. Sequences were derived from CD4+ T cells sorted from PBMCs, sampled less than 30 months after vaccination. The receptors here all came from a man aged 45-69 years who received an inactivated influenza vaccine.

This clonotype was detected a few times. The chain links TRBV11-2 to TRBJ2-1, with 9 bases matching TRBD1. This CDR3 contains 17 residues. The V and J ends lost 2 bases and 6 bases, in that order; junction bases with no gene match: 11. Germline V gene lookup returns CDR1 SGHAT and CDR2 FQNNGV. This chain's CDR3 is CASSLIGTGQIFNEQFF. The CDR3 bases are TGTGCCAGCAGCTTAATAGGGACAGGGCAAATATTCAATGAGCAGTTCTTC.

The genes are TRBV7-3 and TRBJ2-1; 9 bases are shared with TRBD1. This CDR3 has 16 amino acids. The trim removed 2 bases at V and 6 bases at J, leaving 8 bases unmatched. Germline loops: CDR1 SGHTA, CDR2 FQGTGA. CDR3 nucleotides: TGTGCCAGCAGCTTACTTGCGGGACAGGGTCGCAATGAGCAGTTCTTC. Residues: CASSLLAGQGRNEQFF.

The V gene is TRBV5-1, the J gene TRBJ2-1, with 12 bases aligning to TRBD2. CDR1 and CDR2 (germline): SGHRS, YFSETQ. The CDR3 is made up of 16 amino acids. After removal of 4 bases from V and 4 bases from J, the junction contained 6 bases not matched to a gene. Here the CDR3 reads CASSPTSGRSYNEQFF. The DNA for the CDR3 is TGCGCCAGCAGCCCAACTAGCGGGAGGTCATACAATGAGCAGTTCTTC.

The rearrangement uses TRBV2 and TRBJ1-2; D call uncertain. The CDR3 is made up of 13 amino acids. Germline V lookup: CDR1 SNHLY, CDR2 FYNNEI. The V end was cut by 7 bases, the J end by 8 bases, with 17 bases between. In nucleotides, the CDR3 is TGTGCCAGCATCCCCGCTTGGTTAGGAGGCTACACCTTC. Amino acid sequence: CASIPAWLGGYTF.

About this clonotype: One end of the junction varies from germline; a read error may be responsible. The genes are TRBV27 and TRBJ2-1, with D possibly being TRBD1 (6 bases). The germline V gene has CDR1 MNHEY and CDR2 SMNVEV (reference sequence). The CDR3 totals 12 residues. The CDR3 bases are TGTGCCAGCAGTTTAACGGGACATGGGTTTATCTTC. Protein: CASSLTGHGFIF.